This TCR beta chain was obtained from a study of shared clonotypes between healthy human individuals. The germline V and J ends were trimmed by 5 bases and 4 bases, with 14 bases remaining between them. The CDR3 has 14 amino acids. Germline V lookup: CDR1 SEHNR, CDR2 FQNEAQ (reference sequence). Libraries were prepared by immunoSEQ multiplex PCR; TCRdb keeps only in-frame clonotypes and omits some of them. The sample holds some 1,400,000 clones, around 95% seen once. The sequence was obtained from a young man in good health. The rearrangement uses TRBV7-9 and TRBJ1-1, with D perhaps TRBD1 (6 bases). Sequencing was done on a sample of naive CD4+ T cells sorted from blood. The subset denotes: CD45RA+ positively selected. The CDR3 sequence is CASSKQGSLTEAFF. The CDR3 DNA reads TGTGCCAGCAGCAAACAGGGCTCTCTCACTGAAGCTTTCTTT.